These 25 T cell receptor beta chains were all obtained from the same sample, sequenced in a study of T cells in Graves' hyperthyroidism and ophthalmopathy. TCR beta CDR3 sequences were amplified from RNA transcripts. The TCR CDR3 was amplified in a first-round RT-PCR using the HTBI primer set. TCRdb redid the calling of the multiplex PCR reads with MiXCR, one entry per CDR3 protein. The table shows more than 550,000 distinct CDR3 sequences, with roughly a sixth occurring only once. Sequenced sample: blood. The receptor set was obtained from a woman between 45 and 65 years old with Graves' hyperthyroidism that later progressed to Graves' ophthalmopathy.

This clonotype was seen a handful of times. The chain joins TRBV6-5 to TRBJ2-7, with no clear D. V lost 4 bases to trimming and J lost 1 base, with 17 bases between them. Germline V CDR1 and CDR2: MNHEY, SVGAGI. This CDR3 is 16 amino acids long. Written as DNA, the CDR3 is TGTGCCAGCAGTTCGGCTAGGCCCGGGCTATCCTACGAGCAGTACTTC. It translates to CASSSARPGLSYEQYF.

This clonotype showed up many times. V usage is TRBV6-5 and J usage is TRBJ2-5; no clear D. Trimming pared 0 bases from V and 5 bases from J, leaving 13 bases between. Germline assignment: CDR1 MNHEY and CDR2 SVGAGI. This CDR3 has 15 amino acids. CDR3 in amino acids: CASSYSSLTTETQYF. For the CDR3, the DNA is TGTGCCAGCAGTTACTCATCGCTTACTACGGAGACCCAGTACTTC.

This clonotype appeared many times. V gene TRBV3-1 combines with J gene TRBJ2-3, with D unresolved. Germline V gene sequence: CDR1 LGHDT, CDR2 YNNKEL (reference sequence). The CDR3 has 16 residues. With 1 base removed from V and 3 bases from J, the gap between germline ends came to 14 bases. CDR3 loop: CASSQVEQLLTDTQYF. The CDR3, as DNA: TGTGCCAGCAGCCAAGTAGAACAGCTGTTGACAGATACGCAGTATTTT.

This clonotype was detected a few times. V is TRBV19 and J is TRBJ2-7; 7 bases agree with TRBD1. CDR1 and CDR2 from the germline V gene are LNHDA and SQIVND (reference sequence). V shed 3 bases and J 2 bases; nucleotides not matched to a gene: 7. The CDR3 extends over 15 amino acids. CDR3 loop: CASSMGRDRTYEQYF. Here the CDR3 DNA reads TGTGCCAGTAGTATGGGTAGGGACAGAACCTACGAGCAGTACTTC. The whole variable domain, filled in from reference TRBV19 and TRBJ2-7, reads DGGITQSPKYLFRKEGQNVTLSCEQNLNHDAMYWYRQDPGQGLRLIYYSQIVNDFQKGDIAEGYSVSREKKESFPLTVTSAQKNPTAFYLCASSMGRDRTYEQYFGPGTRLTVT.

This clonotype was recorded at least ten times. The chain uses TRBV20-1 and TRBJ1-5, with no clear D. V lost 5 bases and J lost 1, with 9 bases in between. Germline values: CDR1 DFQATT, CDR2 SNEGSKA (reference sequence). This CDR3 comprises 13 residues. The CDR3 region is CSAGPGSNQPQHF. The CDR3 DNA reads TGCAGTGCTGGCCCGGGGAGCAATCAGCCCCAGCATTTT.

This clonotype showed up just a few times. This chain uses TRBV30 with TRBJ1-5; TRBD1 matches 8 bases. After removal of 2 bases from V and 7 bases from J, the junction contained 10 bases not matched to a gene. Germline CDR1 reads GTSNPN; CDR2 reads SVGIG (reference sequence). The CDR3 runs 15 residues. The CDR3 region is CAWSFNRGGWQPQHF. The CDR3 DNA sequence: TGTGCCTGGAGTTTCAACAGGGGGGGTTGGCAGCCCCAGCATTTT.

The rearrangement uses TRBV5-1 and TRBJ2-1; TRBD1 agrees at 9 bases. CDR3 length: 14 amino acids. The ends lost 3 bases at V and 7 bases at J; junction bases unmatched: 5. Per germline, CDR1 SGHRS and CDR2 YFSETQ. The CDR3 region has the DNA TGCGCCAGCAGCTCCGGACAGGGGAGGAATGAGCAGTTCTTC. It codes for CASSSGQGRNEQFF.

To note about this clonotype: The junction differs from germline at one of its ends, possibly a read error. The chain combines TRBV4-1 with TRBJ2-2; D call uncertain. Germline loops: CDR1 MGHRA, CDR2 YSYEKL. The CDR3 totals 14 residues. Here the CDR3 reads CAGSQVRGTGELFF. The CDR3 DNA follows: TGCGCCGGCAGCCAAGTTCGTGGGACCGGGGAGCTGTTTTTT.

The rearrangement links TRBV29-1 to TRBJ2-3, with D perhaps matching TRBD2 (6 bases). Germline V gene lookup returns CDR1 SQVTM and CDR2 ANQGSEA. V lost 2 bases and J 0 bases, leaving 18 bases between the germline ends. The CDR3 totals 17 residues. CDR3 protein: CSVETTGTHRSTDTQYF. In nucleotides, the CDR3 is TGCAGCGTTGAAACGACCGGGACTCATCGAAGCACAGATACGCAGTATTTT.

In DNA, the CDR3 is TGTGCCAGCAGCTCCTCGGACAGTTACCACTATGGCTACACCTTC. As protein: CASSSSDSYHYGYTF. The chain employs TRBV5-4 and TRBJ1-2; a possible D gene is TRBD1 (6 bases). The CDR3 spans 15 residues. The germline CDR1 and CDR2 sequences are SGHNT and YYREEE (reference sequence). V gave up 3 bases and J gave up 3 bases, with 15 bases separating them.

The rearrangement joins TRBV19 to TRBJ1-2, with D perhaps matching TRBD1 (5 bases). This CDR3 has 16 amino acids. V gave up 4 bases and J gave up 3 bases, with 18 bases separating them. From germline, CDR1 is LNHDA and CDR2 SQIVND (reference sequence). CDR3 region: CASSTVGGSGDYGYTF. The CDR3 bases are TGTGCCAGTAGTACCGTCGGGGGATCGGGAGACTATGGCTACACCTTC.

The chain carries TRBV6-7 and TRBJ1-5; tentative D call: TRBD1 (6 bases). TRBV6-7 is assigned to the ORF class and has an uncertain function. Trimming took off 0 bases at V and 3 bases at J, with 18 bases between the two ends. This CDR3 is 18 amino acids long. The CDR3 reads CASSYSNRGHFLNQPQHF. The CDR3 region has the DNA TGTGCCAGCAGTTACTCGAACCGGGGGCATTTTCTCAATCAGCCCCAGCATTTT.

The V call is TRBV19, the J call TRBJ1-1; D gene ambiguous. V shed 2 bases and J shed 2 bases, with 12 bases lying between them. CDR1 is LNHDA and CDR2 is SQIVND in the germline V gene (reference sequence). The length of the CDR3 is 15 residues. CDR3 sequence: CASSITDEGNTEAFF. The CDR3 nucleotides read TGTGCCAGTAGTATAACCGATGAGGGTAACACTGAAGCTTTCTTT.

This clonotype occurred a few times. J is TRBJ2-1 and V is TRBV7-9, with 11 bases identical to TRBD2. V was clipped by 5 bases and J by 5 bases; unmatched bases: 11. The CDR3 is made up of 17 amino acids. The germline gives CDR1 SEHNR, CDR2 FQNEAQ (reference sequence). The CDR3 nucleotides are TGTGCCAGCAGCGCCGCTCCCGGGACTAGCGGTAACAATGAGCAGTTCTTC. It yields the protein CASSAAPGTSGNNEQFF.

The chain recombines TRBV24-1 with TRBJ2-1; unclear D gene. Germline loops: CDR1 KGHDR, CDR2 SFDVKD. The CDR3 totals 12 residues. Between the trimmed V and J ends, which lost 0 bases and 6 bases, there was a span of 2 bases. The CDR3 reads CATSDLSNEQFF. In DNA form, the CDR3 reads TGTGCCACCAGTGATTTGAGCAATGAGCAGTTCTTC.

The sample holds a few counts of this clonotype. The J gene is TRBJ1-2, the V gene TRBV7-9, with 7 positions matching TRBD1. Germline V CDR1 and CDR2: SEHNR, FQNEAQ (reference sequence). CDR3 length: 13 amino acids. V shed 6 bases, J shed 7 bases, and the junction held 8 bases outside the gene matches. The CDR3 sequence: CASSQGDLRGYTF. CDR3 sequence (DNA): TGTGCCAGCAGTCAGGGGGATTTGCGTGGCTACACCTTC.

This clonotype was recorded many times. This chain uses TRBV5-1 with TRBJ2-7; weak D call: TRBD2 (6 bases). From germline, CDR1 is SGHRS and CDR2 YFSETQ. This CDR3 spans 14 amino acids. V lost 0 bases, J lost 1 base, and 8 bases lay in between. The CDR3 spells CASSLGGISYEQYF. The CDR3 bases are TGCGCCAGCAGCTTGGGCGGGATTTCCTACGAGCAGTACTTC.

This chain connects TRBV5-1 to TRBJ2-7; D could derive from TRBD1 or TRBD2 (5 bases each). CDR1 is SGHRS, CDR2 YFSETQ, per germline. This CDR3 is 15 amino acids long. V lost 1 base and J 0 bases, leaving 11 bases between the germline ends. CDR3: CASSLNVGTSYEQYF. Written as DNA, the CDR3 is TGCGCCAGCAGCTTGAACGTCGGGACCTCCTACGAGCAGTACTTC.

This clonotype was detected only once. This chain uses TRBV19 with TRBJ1-2; D is unresolved. Germline CDR1 and CDR2: LNHDA and SQIVND (reference sequence). The V gene lost 7 bases and the J gene lost 2 bases, with 11 bases spanning the gap. The CDR3 has 13 amino acids. CDR3 coding DNA: TGTGCCAGTAACGGGTTTTCGAACTATGGCTACACCTTC. It yields the protein CASNGFSNYGYTF.

Turning to this clonotype: A read error may be the cause here, since a much bigger clone is one base away. V usage is TRBV7-2 and J usage is TRBJ2-5; possibly TRBD2 for D (7 bases). This CDR3 contains 16 residues. The V end lost 8 bases, the J end lost 0 bases, and 19 bases lay between the germline ends. The germline V gene has CDR1 SGHTA and CDR2 FQGNSA. CDR3 sequence reads: CASGQMRGGYQETQYF. In DNA, the CDR3 is TGTGCCAGCGGTCAAATGAGGGGGGGATACCAAGAGACCCAGTACTTC. Looking up the rest from reference TRBV7-2 and TRBJ2-5 gives the full variable domain: GAGVSQSPSNKVTEKGKDVELRCDPISGHTALYWYRQSLGQGLEFLIYFQGNSAPDKSGLPSDRFSAERTGGSVSTLTIQRTQQEDSAVYLCASGQMRGGYQETQYFGPGTRLLVL.

V usage is TRBV29-1 and J usage is TRBJ2-5; TRBD2 matches at 8 bases. The V and J ends lost 7 bases and 2 bases, in that order; junction bases with no gene match: 9. Germline values: CDR1 SQVTM, CDR2 ANQGSEA. This CDR3 is built from 14 residues. Here the CDR3 reads CSGELADSQETQYF. The CDR3 nucleotides read TGCAGCGGGGAACTAGCGGACTCGCAAGAGACCCAGTACTTC.

This clonotype was seen many times. The chain joins TRBV5-1 to TRBJ1-4, with no clear D. CDR3 size: 15 residues. Per germline, CDR1 SGHRS and CDR2 YFSETQ. The ends were cut back, 4 bases at V and 0 bases at J, with 10 bases in the middle. The CDR3 bases are TGCGCCAGCAGCCTCGTCCCAGCAACTAATGAAAAACTGTTTTTT. It is translated as CASSLVPATNEKLFF. Looking up the rest from reference TRBV5-1 and TRBJ1-4 gives the full variable domain: KAGVTQTPRYLIKTRGQQVTLSCSPISGHRSVSWYQQTPGQGLQFLFEYFSETQRNKGNFPGRFSGRQFSNSRSEMNVSTLELGDSALYLCASSLVPATNEKLFFGSGTQLSVL.

This clonotype came up many times. The rearrangement links TRBV12-3 or TRBV12-4 to TRBJ1-3, with D maybe TRBD1 (5 bases). The CDR3 loop spans 16 amino acids. Trimming removed 8 bases from V and 2 bases from J, with 19 bases in between. Here the CDR3 reads CASQQGAGKTGNTIYF. Here the CDR3 DNA reads TGTGCCAGCCAGCAGGGAGCAGGGAAGACTGGAAACACCATATATTTT.

The genes are TRBV5-6 and TRBJ1-3; D ambiguous. CDR3 length: 16 residues. The V and J ends lost 1 base and 0 bases respectively, with 11 bases between them. Germline V gene sequence: CDR1 SGHDT, CDR2 YYEEEE. CDR3 DNA: TGTGCCAGCAGCTTGTACGGGTTGCCCTCTGGAAACACCATATATTTT. Translated, it gives CASSLYGLPSGNTIYF.

This clonotype was counted at least ten times. The chain couples TRBV5-1 to TRBJ2-7, with 7 bases aligning to TRBD1. The CDR3 runs to 15 residues. The V gene's germline CDR1 is SGHRS and CDR2 YFSETQ. With V trimmed by 3 bases and J by 6 bases, 12 bases remained unmatched. DNA for the CDR3: TGCGCCAGCAGCTCGTCCGGGACAGTCCTTAGCGAGCAGTACTTC. This encodes CASSSSGTVLSEQYF.